The T cell receptor (beta chain) under discussion was sequenced for a study of OX40 agonist ivuxolimab in advanced cancers. Study-wide results and limits: The investigators did not determine what antigen specificity the expanded peripheral T cells had. Within 6 weeks, CD4+ and CD8+ blood T cells expanded clonally at 0.1 to 3.0 mg/kg.

Points on this clone: Its antigen is as yet unknown.

The V and J ends lost 1 base and 1 base respectively, with 5 bases between them. This CDR3 has 13 residues. From germline, CDR1 is SGHDT and CDR2 YYEEEE. TCRdb's copy holds only in-frame clones and misses some; the assay was immunoSEQ multiplex PCR. The data contain some 16,000 clones, approximately 80% of them singletons. J is TRBJ1-1 and V is TRBV5-6; D gene ambiguous. The sequence was obtained from an adult with an advanced solid tumor such as melanoma, head and neck, liver or kidney cancer. The input for sequencing was CD4+ or CD8+ T cells sorted from blood, taken in a trial of the OX40 agonist ivuxolimab. The CDR3 here is CASSLWANTEAFF. The CDR3 bases are TGTGCCAGCAGCTTGTGGGCGAACACTGAAGCTTTCTTT.